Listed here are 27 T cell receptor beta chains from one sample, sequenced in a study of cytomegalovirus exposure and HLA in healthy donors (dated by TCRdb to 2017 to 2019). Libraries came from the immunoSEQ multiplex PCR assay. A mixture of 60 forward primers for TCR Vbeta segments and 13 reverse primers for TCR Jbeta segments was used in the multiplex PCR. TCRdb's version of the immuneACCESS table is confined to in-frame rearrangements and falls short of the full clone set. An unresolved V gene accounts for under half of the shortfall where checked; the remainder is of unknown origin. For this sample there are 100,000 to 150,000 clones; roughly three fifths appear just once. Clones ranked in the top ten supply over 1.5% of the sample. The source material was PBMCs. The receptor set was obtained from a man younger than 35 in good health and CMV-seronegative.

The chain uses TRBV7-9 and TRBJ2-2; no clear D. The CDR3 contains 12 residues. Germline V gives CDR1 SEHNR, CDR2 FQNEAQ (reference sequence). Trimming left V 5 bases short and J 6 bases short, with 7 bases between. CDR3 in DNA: TGTGCCAGCAGCCCACCGGCCGGGGAGCTGTTTTTT. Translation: CASSPPAGELFF. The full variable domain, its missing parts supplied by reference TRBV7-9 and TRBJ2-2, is DTGVSQNPRHKITKRGQNVTFRCDPISEHNRLYWYRQTLGQGPEFLTYFQNEAQLEKSRLLSDRFSAERPKGSFSTLEIQRTEQGDSAMYLCASSPPAGELFFGEGSRLTVL.

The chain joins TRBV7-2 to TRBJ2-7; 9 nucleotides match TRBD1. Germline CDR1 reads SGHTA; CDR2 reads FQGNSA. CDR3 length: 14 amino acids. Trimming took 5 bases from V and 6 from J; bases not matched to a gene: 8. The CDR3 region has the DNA TGTGCCAGCAGCGCGACAGGGGGTAGCCTCGAGCAGTACTTC. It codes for CASSATGGSLEQYF.

Here the CDR3 reads CATSILREQPQHF. The CDR3 DNA reads as TGTGCCACCAGCATCTTGCGGGAGCAGCCCCAGCATTTT. The gene calls are TRBV15 and TRBJ1-5; D not resolved. Germline-derived CDR1 and CDR2 are LNHNV and YYDKDF (reference sequence). The CDR3 is 13 amino acids. With 4 bases removed from V and 7 bases from J, the gap between germline ends came to 11 bases.

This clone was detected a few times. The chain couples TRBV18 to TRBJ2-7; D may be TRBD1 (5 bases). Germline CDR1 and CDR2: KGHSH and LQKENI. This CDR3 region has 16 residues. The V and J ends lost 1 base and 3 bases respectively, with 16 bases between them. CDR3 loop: CASSPRPQGMSYEQYF. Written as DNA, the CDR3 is TGTGCCAGCTCACCACGTCCGCAGGGTATGAGCTACGAGCAGTACTTC.

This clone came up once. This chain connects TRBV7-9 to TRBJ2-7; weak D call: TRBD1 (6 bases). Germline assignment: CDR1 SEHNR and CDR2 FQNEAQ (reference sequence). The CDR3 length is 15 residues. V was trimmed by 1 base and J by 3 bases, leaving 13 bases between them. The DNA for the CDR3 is TGTGCCAGCAGCTTAGAGACAGGCCCCTTCTACGAGCAGTACTTC. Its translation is CASSLETGPFYEQYF.

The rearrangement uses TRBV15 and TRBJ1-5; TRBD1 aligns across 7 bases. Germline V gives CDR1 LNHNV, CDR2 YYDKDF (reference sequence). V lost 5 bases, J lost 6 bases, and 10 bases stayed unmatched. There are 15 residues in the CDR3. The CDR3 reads CATSAQTGAVQPQHF. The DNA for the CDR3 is TGTGCCACCAGCGCCCAAACAGGGGCCGTTCAGCCCCAGCATTTT.

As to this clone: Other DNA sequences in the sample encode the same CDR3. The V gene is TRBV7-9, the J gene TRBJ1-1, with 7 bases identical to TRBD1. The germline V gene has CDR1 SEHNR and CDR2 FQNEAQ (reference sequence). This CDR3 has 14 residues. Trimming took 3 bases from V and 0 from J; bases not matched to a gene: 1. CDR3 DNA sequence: TGTGCCAGCAGCTTGGGGACAGTGAACACTGAAGCTTTCTTT. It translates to CASSLGTVNTEAFF.

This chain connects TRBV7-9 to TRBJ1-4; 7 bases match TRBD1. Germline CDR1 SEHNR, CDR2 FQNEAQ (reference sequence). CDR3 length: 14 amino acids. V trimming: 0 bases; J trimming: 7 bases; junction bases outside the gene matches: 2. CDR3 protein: CASSLARDSEKLFF. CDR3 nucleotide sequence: TGTGCCAGCAGCTTAGCGAGGGACAGTGAAAAACTGTTTTTT.

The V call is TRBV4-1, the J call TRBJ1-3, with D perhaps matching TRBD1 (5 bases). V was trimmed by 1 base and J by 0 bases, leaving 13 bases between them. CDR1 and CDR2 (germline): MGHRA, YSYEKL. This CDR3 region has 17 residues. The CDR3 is CASSQVGQGISGNTIYF. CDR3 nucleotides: TGCGCCAGCAGCCAAGTTGGGCAGGGAATCTCTGGAAACACCATATATTTT.

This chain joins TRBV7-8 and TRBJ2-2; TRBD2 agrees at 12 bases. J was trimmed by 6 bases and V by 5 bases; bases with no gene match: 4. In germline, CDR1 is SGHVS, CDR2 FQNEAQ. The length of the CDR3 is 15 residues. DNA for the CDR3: TGTGCCAGCAGCCAAGGACTAGCGGGGTCCGGGGAGCTGTTTTTT. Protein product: CASSQGLAGSGELFF.

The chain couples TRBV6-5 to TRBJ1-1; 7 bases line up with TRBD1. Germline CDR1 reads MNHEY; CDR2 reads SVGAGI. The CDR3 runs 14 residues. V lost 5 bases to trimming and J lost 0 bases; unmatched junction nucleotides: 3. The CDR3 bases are TGTGCCAGCAGTCCGACAGGGATGAACACTGAAGCTTTCTTT. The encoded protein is CASSPTGMNTEAFF.

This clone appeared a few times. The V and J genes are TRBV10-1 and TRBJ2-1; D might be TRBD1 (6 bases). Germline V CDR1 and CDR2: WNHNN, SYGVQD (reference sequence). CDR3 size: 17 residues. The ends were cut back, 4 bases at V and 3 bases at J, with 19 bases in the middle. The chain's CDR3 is CASSADTGNRYYNEQFF. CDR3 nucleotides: TGCGCCAGCAGTGCCGACACAGGGAACCGCTACTACAATGAGCAGTTCTTC.

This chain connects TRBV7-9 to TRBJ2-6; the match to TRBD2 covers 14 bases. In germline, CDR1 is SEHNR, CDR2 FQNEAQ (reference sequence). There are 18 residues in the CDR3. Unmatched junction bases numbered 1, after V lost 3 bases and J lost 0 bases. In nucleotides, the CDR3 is TGTGCCAGCAGCTTCGGGACTAGCGGGGGCTCTGGGGCCAACGTCCTGACTTTC. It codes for CASSFGTSGGSGANVLTF.

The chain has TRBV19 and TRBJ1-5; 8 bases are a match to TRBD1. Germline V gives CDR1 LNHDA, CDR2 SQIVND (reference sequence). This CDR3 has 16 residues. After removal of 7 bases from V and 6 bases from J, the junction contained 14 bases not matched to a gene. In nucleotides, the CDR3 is TGTGCCAGTAATTTACTAGGACAGGGTGGTAGTCAGCCCCAGCATTTT. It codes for CASNLLGQGGSQPQHF.

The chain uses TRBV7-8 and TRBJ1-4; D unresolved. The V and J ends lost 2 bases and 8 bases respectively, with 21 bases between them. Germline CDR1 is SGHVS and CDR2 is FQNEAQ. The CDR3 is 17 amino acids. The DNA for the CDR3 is TGTGCCAGCAGCTTACCCGCTTCGGGATCACCGTCCGAAAAACTGTTTTTT. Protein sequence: CASSLPASGSPSEKLFF.

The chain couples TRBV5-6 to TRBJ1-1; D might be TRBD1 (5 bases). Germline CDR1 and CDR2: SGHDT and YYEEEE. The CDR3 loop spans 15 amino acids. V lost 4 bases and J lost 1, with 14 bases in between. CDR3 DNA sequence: TGTGCCAGCAGCCTTGGACGGGGGAAGAACACTGAAGCTTTCTTT. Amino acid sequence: CASSLGRGKNTEAFF.

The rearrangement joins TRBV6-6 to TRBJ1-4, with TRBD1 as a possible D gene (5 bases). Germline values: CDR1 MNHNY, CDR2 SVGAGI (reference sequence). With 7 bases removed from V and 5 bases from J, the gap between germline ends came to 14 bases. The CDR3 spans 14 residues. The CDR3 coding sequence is TGTGCCAGCACCCTACAGGCTTCAAATGAAAAACTGTTTTTT. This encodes CASTLQASNEKLFF.

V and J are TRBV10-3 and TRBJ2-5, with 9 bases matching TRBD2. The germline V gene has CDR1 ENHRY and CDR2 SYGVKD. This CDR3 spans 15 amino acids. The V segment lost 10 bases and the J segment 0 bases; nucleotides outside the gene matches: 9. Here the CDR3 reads CATRSLAGDQETQYF. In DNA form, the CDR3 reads TGTGCCACTCGCTCCTTAGCGGGGGACCAAGAGACCCAGTACTTC.

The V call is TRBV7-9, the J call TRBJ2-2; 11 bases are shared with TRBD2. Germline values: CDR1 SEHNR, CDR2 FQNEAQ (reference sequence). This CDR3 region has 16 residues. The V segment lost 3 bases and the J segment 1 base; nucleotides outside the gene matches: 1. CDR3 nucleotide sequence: TGTGCCAGCAGCTTCCTAGCGGGGGGGAACACCGGGGAGCTGTTTTTT. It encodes CASSFLAGGNTGELFF.

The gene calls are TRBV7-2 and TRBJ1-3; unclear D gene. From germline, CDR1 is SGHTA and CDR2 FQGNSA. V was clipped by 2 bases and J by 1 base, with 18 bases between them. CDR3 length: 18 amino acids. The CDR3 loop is CASSLIKSFHASGNTIYF. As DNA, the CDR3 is TGTGCCAGCAGCTTAATCAAGAGCTTTCACGCTTCTGGAAACACCATATATTTT.

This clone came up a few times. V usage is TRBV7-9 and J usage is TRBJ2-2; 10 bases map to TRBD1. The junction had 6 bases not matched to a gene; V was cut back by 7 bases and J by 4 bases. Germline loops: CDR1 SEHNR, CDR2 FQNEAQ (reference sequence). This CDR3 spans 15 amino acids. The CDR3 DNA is TGTGCCAGCACGAGACAGGGGGCGGGCACCGGGGAGCTGTTTTTT. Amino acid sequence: CASTRQGAGTGELFF.

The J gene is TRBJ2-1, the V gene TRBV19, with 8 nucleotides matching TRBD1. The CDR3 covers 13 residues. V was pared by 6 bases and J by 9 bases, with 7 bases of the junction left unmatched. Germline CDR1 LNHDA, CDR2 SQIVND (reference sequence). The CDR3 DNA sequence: TGTGCCAGTAGAGGACAGGGAAGGATTGAGCAGTTCTTC. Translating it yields CASRGQGRIEQFF.

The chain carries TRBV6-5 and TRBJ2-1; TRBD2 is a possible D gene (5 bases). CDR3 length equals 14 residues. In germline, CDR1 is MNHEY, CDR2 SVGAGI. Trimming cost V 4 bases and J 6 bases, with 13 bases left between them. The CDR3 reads CASSWGVRGNEQFF. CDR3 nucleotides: TGTGCCAGCAGTTGGGGAGTCCGAGGCAATGAGCAGTTCTTC.

CDR3 sequence: CASSLSAGVETQYF. CDR3 DNA: TGTGCCAGCAGCTTATCTGCGGGAGTGGAGACCCAGTACTTC. This sequence joins TRBV11-2 and TRBJ2-5; 7 bases are shared with TRBD2. The CDR3 sequence is 14 residues long. J lost 5 bases, V lost 2 bases, and 5 bases had no gene match. CDR1 and CDR2 from the germline V gene are SGHAT and FQNNGV.

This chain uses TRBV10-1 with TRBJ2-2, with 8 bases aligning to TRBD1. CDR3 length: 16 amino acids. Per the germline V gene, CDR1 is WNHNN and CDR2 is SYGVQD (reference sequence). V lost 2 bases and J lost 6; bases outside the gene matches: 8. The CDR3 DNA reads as TGCGCCAGCAGTGAGGCGCAGGGGGCGGTCGCCGGGGAGCTGTTTTTT. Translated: CASSEAQGAVAGELFF.

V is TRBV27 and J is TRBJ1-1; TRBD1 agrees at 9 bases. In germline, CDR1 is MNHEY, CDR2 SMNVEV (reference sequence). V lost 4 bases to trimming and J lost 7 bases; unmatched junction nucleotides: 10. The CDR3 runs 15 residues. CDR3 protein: CASSSGTGRGGEAFF. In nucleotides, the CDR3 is TGTGCCAGCAGTTCCGGGACAGGGAGGGGCGGTGAAGCTTTCTTT.

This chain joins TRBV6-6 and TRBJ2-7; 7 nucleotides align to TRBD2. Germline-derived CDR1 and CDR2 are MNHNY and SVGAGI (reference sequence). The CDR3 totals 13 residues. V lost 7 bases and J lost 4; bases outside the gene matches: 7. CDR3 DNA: TGTGCCAGCATTGGGGGGGGATTATACGAGCAGTACTTC. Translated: CASIGGGLYEQYF.